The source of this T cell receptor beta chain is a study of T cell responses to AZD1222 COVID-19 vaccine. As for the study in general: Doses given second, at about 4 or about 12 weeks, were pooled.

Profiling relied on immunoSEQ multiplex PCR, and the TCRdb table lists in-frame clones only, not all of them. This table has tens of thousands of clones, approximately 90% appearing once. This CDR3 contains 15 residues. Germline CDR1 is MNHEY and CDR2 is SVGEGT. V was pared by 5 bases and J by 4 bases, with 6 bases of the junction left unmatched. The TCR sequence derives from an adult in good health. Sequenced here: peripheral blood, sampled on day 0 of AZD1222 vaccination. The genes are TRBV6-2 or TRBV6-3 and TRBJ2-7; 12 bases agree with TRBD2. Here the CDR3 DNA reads TGTGCCAGCAGTCAACTAGCGGGGGGTCTTTACGAGCAGTACTTC. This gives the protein CASSQLAGGLYEQYF.